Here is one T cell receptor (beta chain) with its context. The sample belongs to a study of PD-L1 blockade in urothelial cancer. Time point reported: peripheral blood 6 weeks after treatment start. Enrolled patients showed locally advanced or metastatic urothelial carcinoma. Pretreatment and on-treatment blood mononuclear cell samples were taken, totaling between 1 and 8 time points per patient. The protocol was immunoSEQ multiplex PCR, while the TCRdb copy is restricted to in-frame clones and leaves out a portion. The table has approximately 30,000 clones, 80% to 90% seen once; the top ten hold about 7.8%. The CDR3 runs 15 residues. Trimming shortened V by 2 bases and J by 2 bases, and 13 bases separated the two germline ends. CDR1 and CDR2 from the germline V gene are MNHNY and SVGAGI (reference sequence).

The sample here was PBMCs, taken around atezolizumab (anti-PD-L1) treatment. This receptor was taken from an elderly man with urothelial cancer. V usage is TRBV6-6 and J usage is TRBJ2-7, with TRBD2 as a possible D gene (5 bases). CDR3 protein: CASSYGESRAYEQYF. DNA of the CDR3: TGTGCCAGCAGTTACGGGGAGTCAAGAGCCTACGAGCAGTACTTC.